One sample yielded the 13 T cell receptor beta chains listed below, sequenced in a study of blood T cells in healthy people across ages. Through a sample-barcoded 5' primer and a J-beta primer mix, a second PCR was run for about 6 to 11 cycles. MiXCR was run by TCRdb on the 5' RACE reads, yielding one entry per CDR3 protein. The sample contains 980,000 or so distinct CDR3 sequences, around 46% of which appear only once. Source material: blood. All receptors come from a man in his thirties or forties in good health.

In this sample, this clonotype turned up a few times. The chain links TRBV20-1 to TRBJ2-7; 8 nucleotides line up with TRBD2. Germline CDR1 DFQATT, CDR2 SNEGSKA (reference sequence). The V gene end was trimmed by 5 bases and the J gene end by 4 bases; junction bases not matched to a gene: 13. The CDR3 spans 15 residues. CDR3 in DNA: TGCAGTGCTCCCCGGGTGGGACTAGGTAAATACGAGCAGTACTTC. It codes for CSAPRVGLGKYEQYF.

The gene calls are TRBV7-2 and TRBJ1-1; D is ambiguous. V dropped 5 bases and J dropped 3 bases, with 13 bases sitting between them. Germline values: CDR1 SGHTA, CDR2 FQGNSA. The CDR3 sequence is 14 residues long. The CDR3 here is CASSPGRQDTEAFF. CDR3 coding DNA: TGTGCCAGCAGCCCAGGAAGGCAAGACACTGAAGCTTTCTTT.

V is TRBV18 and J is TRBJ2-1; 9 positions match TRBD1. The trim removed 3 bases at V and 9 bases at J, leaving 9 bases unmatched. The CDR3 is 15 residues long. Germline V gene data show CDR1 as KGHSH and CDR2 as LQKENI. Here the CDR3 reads CASSPRGTGYGEQFF. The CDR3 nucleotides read TGTGCCAGCTCACCCCGCGGGACAGGGTATGGTGAGCAGTTCTTC. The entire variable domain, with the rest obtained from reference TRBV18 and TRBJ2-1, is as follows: NAGVMQNPRHLVRRRGQEARLRCSPMKGHSHVYWYRQLPEEGLKFMVYLQKENIIDESGMPKERFSAEFPKEGPSILRIQQVVRGDSAAYFCASSPRGTGYGEQFFGPGTRLTVL.

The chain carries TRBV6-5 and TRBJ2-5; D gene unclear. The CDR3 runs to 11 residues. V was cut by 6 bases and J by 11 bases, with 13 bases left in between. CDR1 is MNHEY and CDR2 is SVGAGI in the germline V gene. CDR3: CASSSGVQQYF. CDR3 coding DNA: TGTGCCAGCAGCTCTGGGGTGCAGCAGTACTTC.

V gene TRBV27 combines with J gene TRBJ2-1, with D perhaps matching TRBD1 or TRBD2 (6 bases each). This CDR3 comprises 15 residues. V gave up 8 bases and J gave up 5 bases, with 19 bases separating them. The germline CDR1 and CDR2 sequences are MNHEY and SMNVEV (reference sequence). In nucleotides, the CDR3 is TGTGCCAGCTGGGCCTCGGGGGCCCGGAACAATGAGCAGTTCTTC. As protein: CASWASGARNNEQFF.

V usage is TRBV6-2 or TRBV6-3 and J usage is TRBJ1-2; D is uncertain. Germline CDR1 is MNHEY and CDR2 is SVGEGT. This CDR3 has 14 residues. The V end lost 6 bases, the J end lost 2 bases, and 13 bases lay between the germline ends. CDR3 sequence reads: CASSLYDYNYGYTF. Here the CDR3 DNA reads TGTGCCAGCAGCCTCTATGACTACAACTATGGCTACACCTTC.

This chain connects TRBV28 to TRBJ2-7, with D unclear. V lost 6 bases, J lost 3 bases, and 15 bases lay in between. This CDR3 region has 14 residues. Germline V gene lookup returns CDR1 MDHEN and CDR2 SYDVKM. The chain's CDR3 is CASRSQETYYEQYF. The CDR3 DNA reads TGTGCCAGCAGATCCCAGGAGACCTACTACGAGCAGTACTTC.

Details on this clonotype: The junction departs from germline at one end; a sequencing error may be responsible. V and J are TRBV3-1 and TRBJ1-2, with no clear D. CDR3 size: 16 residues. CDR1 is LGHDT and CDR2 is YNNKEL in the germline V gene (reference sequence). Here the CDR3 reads CASSHGMKGSIYGYTF. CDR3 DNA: TGTGCCAGCAGCCACGGAATGAAGGGTTCTATCTATGGCTACACTTTC.

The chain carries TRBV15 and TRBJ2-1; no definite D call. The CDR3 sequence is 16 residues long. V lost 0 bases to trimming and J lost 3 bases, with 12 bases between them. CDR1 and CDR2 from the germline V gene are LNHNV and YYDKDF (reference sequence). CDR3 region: CATSRERKSFYNEQFF. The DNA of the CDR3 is TGTGCCACCAGCAGAGAACGCAAGTCGTTCTACAATGAGCAGTTCTTC.

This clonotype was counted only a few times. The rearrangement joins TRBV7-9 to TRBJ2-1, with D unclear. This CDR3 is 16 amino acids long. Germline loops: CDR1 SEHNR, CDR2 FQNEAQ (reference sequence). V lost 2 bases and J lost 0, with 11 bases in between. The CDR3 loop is CASSLMPDTSYNEQFF. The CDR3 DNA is TGTGCCAGCAGCTTAATGCCGGATACCTCCTACAATGAGCAGTTCTTC.

The CDR3 sequence: CSARSGTGERNQPQHF. The CDR3, as DNA: TGCAGTGCTAGATCCGGGACAGGGGAGCGTAATCAGCCCCAGCATTTT. The V call is TRBV20-1, the J call TRBJ1-5, with TRBD1 matching over 10 bases. The CDR3 runs to 16 residues. Trimming removed 2 bases from V and 4 bases from J; junction bases left unmatched: 8. Germline CDR1 DFQATT, CDR2 SNEGSKA (reference sequence).

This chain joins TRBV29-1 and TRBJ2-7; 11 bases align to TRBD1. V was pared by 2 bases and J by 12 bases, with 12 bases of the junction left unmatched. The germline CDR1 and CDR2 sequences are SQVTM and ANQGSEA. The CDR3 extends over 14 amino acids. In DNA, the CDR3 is TGCAGCGTTGAACCGGGACAGGGGGAAGAGACCCGGTACTTC. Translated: CSVEPGQGEETRYF.

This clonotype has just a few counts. CDR3 residues: CSVGRAGALNEQFF. The DNA for the CDR3 is TGCAGCGTCGGAAGGGCGGGGGCTCTCAATGAGCAGTTCTTC. This chain links TRBV29-1 with TRBJ2-1, with D possibly matching TRBD2 (7 bases). Trimming took 6 bases from V and 6 from J, leaving 18 bases between them. CDR3 length: 14 amino acids. Germline V CDR1 and CDR2: SQVTM, ANQGSEA.